A single sample is the source of the 10 T cell receptor beta chains below, sequenced in a study of sequential checkpoint blockade in melanoma. Using immunoSEQ multiplex PCR, the repertoire was profiled, and TCRdb retains in-frame clones only, with some absent. The sample lists some 9,300 clones, roughly 73% seen once, with about 12% in the top ten. The treatment denotes: randomized to nivolumab then ipilimumab (arm A) or the reverse (arm B). This sample comprised CD8+ T cells sorted from blood (inferred from file names), obtained from a patient given nivolumab and ipilimumab in sequence. The receptor set was obtained from a human donor with melanoma.

The chain carries TRBV5-5 and TRBJ2-1; D is unresolved. Trimming cost V 4 bases and J 0 bases, with 11 bases left between them. Germline V gives CDR1 SGHKS, CDR2 YYEKEE (reference sequence). The length of the CDR3 is 15 residues. The chain's CDR3 is CASSDDSYSYNEQFF. The CDR3 nucleotides are TGTGCCAGCAGCGATGACTCGTACTCCTACAATGAGCAGTTCTTC.

This clone was seen a few times. The CDR3 loop is CASSPSSGDQETQYF. DNA for the CDR3: TGTGCCAGCAGCCCCTCTAGCGGGGACCAAGAGACCCAGTACTTC. The gene calls are TRBV4-2 and TRBJ2-5; 9 bases line up with TRBD2. CDR3 length: 15 amino acids. With 4 bases clipped from V and 0 bases from J, the junction kept 3 bases outside the gene matches. Germline CDR1 LGHNA, CDR2 YNFKEQ.

This clone came up a few times. The rearrangement links TRBV7-9 to TRBJ1-1; unclear D gene. The CDR3 is 14 residues long. The germline V and J ends were trimmed by 5 bases and 2 bases, with 12 bases remaining between them. CDR1 and CDR2 (germline): SEHNR, FQNEAQ (reference sequence). The CDR3, as DNA: TGTGCCAGCAGCCCCGAGTCGGGAAACACTGAAGCTTTCTTT. Translation: CASSPESGNTEAFF.

J is TRBJ2-7 and V is TRBV27; TRBD2 aligns across 9 bases. Trimming removed 0 bases from V and 1 base from J; junction bases left unmatched: 7. CDR1 MNHEY and CDR2 SMNVEV come from the germline V gene (reference sequence). The CDR3 contains 17 residues. The CDR3 protein is CASSLSFMTSGSYEQYF. In DNA, the CDR3 is TGTGCCAGCAGTTTATCTTTCATGACTAGCGGTTCCTACGAGCAGTACTTC.

This clone showed up just once. The chain has TRBV7-9 and TRBJ2-7, with 8 bases that match TRBD2. The junction had 4 bases not matched to a gene; V was cut back by 4 bases and J by 2 bases. This CDR3 spans 14 amino acids. CDR1 SEHNR and CDR2 FQNEAQ come from the germline V gene (reference sequence). For the CDR3, the DNA is TGTGCCAGCAGCTCAGGACTAGCCACCTACGAGCAGTACTTC. Protein sequence: CASSSGLATYEQYF. The full variable domain, completed using reference TRBV7-9 and TRBJ2-7, is DTGVSQNPRHKITKRGQNVTFRCDPISEHNRLYWYRQTLGQGPEFLTYFQNEAQLEKSRLLSDRFSAERPKGSFSTLEIQRTEQGDSAMYLCASSSGLATYEQYFGPGTRLTVT.

As concerns this clone: Other DNA sequences in this sample translate to the same CDR3. The CDR3 spells CSVPRETEAFF. The CDR3 DNA follows: TGCAGCGTCCCTCGTGAGACTGAAGCTTTCTTT. V gene TRBV29-1 combines with J gene TRBJ1-1; D remains unclear. V lost 6 bases to trimming and J lost 5 bases, with 10 bases between them. The CDR3 sequence is 11 residues long. Per germline, CDR1 SQVTM and CDR2 ANQGSEA.

The chain carries TRBV15 and TRBJ2-1, with 10 bases matching TRBD2. The CDR3 has 16 amino acids. Germline V gene data show CDR1 as LNHNV and CDR2 as YYDKDF (reference sequence). The V and J ends lost 0 bases and 6 bases, in that order; junction bases with no gene match: 5. The CDR3 region has the DNA TGTGCCACCAGCAGAGAAGCGGGAGGGCAGTTCAATGAGCAGTTCTTC. Translation: CATSREAGGQFNEQFF.

DNA for the CDR3: TGTGCCAGCAGCATCCAAGCCCTGAACACTGAAGCTTTCTTT. Residues: CASSIQALNTEAFF. The rearrangement joins TRBV6-5 to TRBJ1-1; D not certain. The germline V gene has CDR1 MNHEY and CDR2 SVGAGI. The ends were cut back, 6 bases at V and 0 bases at J, with 11 bases in the middle. The CDR3 runs 14 residues.

The genes are TRBV7-9 and TRBJ1-4; D may be TRBD1 (6 bases). Germline CDR1 and CDR2: SEHNR and FQNEAQ (reference sequence). This CDR3 has 14 amino acids. Trimming removed 3 bases from V and 7 bases from J, with 12 bases in between. This CDR3 is CASSFRTAPEKLFF. CDR3 bases: TGTGCCAGCAGCTTCCGGACAGCCCCTGAAAAACTGTTTTTT.

This sequence joins TRBV6-5 and TRBJ2-7; 7 bases are shared with TRBD2. The CDR3 sequence is 13 residues long. V lost 0 bases to trimming and J lost 6 bases; unmatched junction nucleotides: 2. In germline, CDR1 is MNHEY, CDR2 SVGAGI. The CDR3 nucleotides read TGTGCCAGCAGTTACTCGGGGAGGGCCGAGCAGTACTTC. Protein sequence: CASSYSGRAEQYF.